This section outlines one T cell receptor (beta chain) sequence together with its context. Its antigen is as yet unknown. The sample originates from a study of shared clonotypes between healthy human individuals. There are 15 residues in the CDR3. Trimming pared 2 bases from V and 8 bases from J, leaving 18 bases between. CDR1 and CDR2 from the germline V gene are MGHRA and YSYEKL. Cells designated naive CD8 were CD45RO-negative and were positively selected for CCR7, with terminally differentiated effector memory CD45RA+ cells excluded. TCRdb's table, derived via immunoSEQ multiplex PCR, lists solely in-frame clones and lacks some. Among millions of clones listed, roughly 94% were seen once. General study points: Even with large depth, rarefaction showed that sorted-subset sequencing was incomplete.

The source is a man aged 18 to 35 in good health. The chain has TRBV4-1 and TRBJ1-2, with no clear D. The sequenced sample was naive CD8+ T cells sorted from blood. The DNA of the CDR3 is TGCGCCAGCAGCCAACATCGCGATCTTATAGAGGGCTACACCTTC. It translates to CASSQHRDLIEGYTF.